This TCR beta chain is from a study of Graves' ophthalmopathy and Graves' hyperthyroidism. On this clonotype: Its antigen remains unknown.

TCR beta CDR3 amplification used RNA transcripts. A first-round RT-PCR used HTBI primers, followed by a second-round multiplex PCR. In TCRdb, the multiplex PCR reads were re-called with MiXCR into one record per CDR3 protein. This sample has around 1,200,000 distinct CDR3 sequences; around a third occur once, and the top ten carry 11%. The length of the CDR3 is 15 residues. The germline V gene encodes CDR1 DFQATT and CDR2 SNEGSKA (reference sequence). V lost 6 bases and J 4 bases, leaving 19 bases between the germline ends. Physicians reached a diagnosis by relying on clinical symptoms, serum thyroxine, TRAb, thyroid ultrasound and orbital computed tomography. Study-level findings and limits: Among expanded thyroid clonotypes above 0.001 frequency, most also occurred in blood. Built on 13 signatures, a model told ophthalmopathy apart from stable hyperthyroidism with approximately 85% sensitivity and almost 84% specificity. The model flagged ophthalmopathy progression at over 60% sensitivity and around 77% specificity.

The sample consisted of peripheral blood or thyroid tissue (not recorded which). This chain connects TRBV20-1 to TRBJ1-5; perhaps TRBD1 as D (6 bases). The source of this sequence is an adult man with Graves' hyperthyroidism. CDR3 nucleotides: TGCAGTGCAAGGGTCTTGAGGGGGGTAAATCAGCCCCAGCATTTT. It is translated as CSARVLRGVNQPQHF.